This T cell receptor (beta chain) was documented in a study of blood T cell repertoires in COVID-19. Data came from immunoSEQ multiplex PCR; TCRdb stores just in-frame clones and leaves some out. The sample comprises 400,000 to 550,000 clones, around nine tenths of which are singletons, and approximately 2% rests with the top ten. Germline CDR1 MDHEN, CDR2 SYDVKM. CDR3 length equals 13 residues. Trimming stripped 7 bases from V and 7 bases from J, with 13 bases between. Sequenced input: PBMCs or T cells enriched from blood (not recorded which). The V gene is TRBV28, the J gene TRBJ2-2, with unresolved D. This clonotype was sampled from a woman between 18 and 29 years old with acute COVID-19. CDR3 sequence (DNA): TGTGCCAGCATGGGCATCTTTTACGGGGAGCTGTTTTTT. It codes for CASMGIFYGELFF.